The TCR beta chain under discussion was sequenced for a study of cytotoxic CD8 clonotypes in ibrutinib-treated CLL (dated by TCRdb to the early 2020s). Describing the broader study: The cohort included around 15 treatment-naive and approximately twelve relapsed/refractory patients; around 18 were IGHV unmutated. Partial responses were observed in about 24 patients and complete responses in 2; after a median follow-up of 68 months, remission was maintained in 14 patients and progression was observed in some twelve. The response samples were drawn at a median of roughly eleven months into treatment, with a range of roughly 6 to 40 months. On average, each sample had roughly 260,000 productive templates and about 89,000 productive rearrangements. Of the roughly 79 people in the trial, approximately 26 had longitudinal samples available. Cryopreserved peripheral blood mononuclear cells were obtained prior to treatment, at the time of response, and at either disease progression or sustained remission. Every sample from remission and from progressive disease was obtained while the patients were still on ibrutinib. Study-wide findings and limitations: Public clonotypes were rare and either contracted or stayed stable during treatment, and the rise in clonality at ibrutinib response reflected the expansion of private clonotypes. Baseline clonality exceeded that of age-matched healthy donors and correlated strongly with circulating CD8+ T-cell counts. Clonality increased at ibrutinib response, stayed stable in sustained remission, and fell back toward baseline at progression. Sampling times were not matched between patients in sustained remission and patients whose disease was progressing, and lymph node repertoires were not examined.

Clipping removes 2 bases from V and 2 bases from J, with 5 as the unmatched junction base count. CDR1 and CDR2 are drawn from the germline V gene: ENHRY, SYGVKD. The CDR3 runs 17 residues from the cysteine to the phenylalanine. The CDR3 DNA has 51 bases and is translated from base 1. Taken with the paper, the label for time point translates to: less than 30 months on ibrutinib. For TCR beta library preparation, 1.5 to 2.5 micrograms of genomic DNA was extracted from cryopreserved PBMCs. Longitudinal blood samples from CLL patients on ibrutinib monotherapy were analyzed using high-throughput TCR beta sequencing. Patients were enrolled in a phase 2 open-label single-center ibrutinib monotherapy trial. Regarding this clone: Its target antigen remains unknown. No qualities accompany the bases; no much larger clone lies one base away.

A MiSeq instrument was used for deep resolution sequencing, which targeted depths ranging from 1 in 1 million up to 1 in 200,000 T cells, with coverage averaging 10x for each clonotype. The immunoSEQ hsTCRB Kit was used to generate the TCR beta libraries. Per the original workflow: ImmunoSEQ Data Assistant and ImmunoSEQ Analyzer were used for data analysis, and V, D and J genes were assigned according to IMGT definitions. Clonality, with values ranging from 0 to 1, was calculated as one minus the normalized Shannon entropy of productive rearrangement frequencies. Only overrepresented clonotypes making up at least 0.05% of the repertoire of each patient were included in the public clonotype analysis. Around 12 age-matched healthy donor repertoires from immuneACCESS were used as controls for clonality. TCRdb obtained this table from immuneACCESS and retained in-frame rearrangements with V and J assigned. These tables miss some clones; where compared with another copy, unresolved V genes account for less than half of the shortfall, and the remainder is unexplained. V, J and clone size are taken as reported in that table, and D and trimming were inferred from the DNA itself. A total of about 130,000 clones appear in this sample, approximately 83% of them only once. About 1.9% of the sample is in the top ten clones.

This TCR was recovered from a human donor with chronic lymphocytic leukemia. The rearranged chain carries TRBV10-3 and TRBJ2-6; TRBD1 fits 8 bases in the junction. The sample here was PBMCs, taken after 24 months of ibrutinib treatment. The CDR3 protein sequence reads: CAISEGQGTAGANVLTF. The nucleotide sequence reads TGTGCCATCAGTGAGGGACAGGGAACGGCTGGGGCCAACGTCCTGACTTTC.